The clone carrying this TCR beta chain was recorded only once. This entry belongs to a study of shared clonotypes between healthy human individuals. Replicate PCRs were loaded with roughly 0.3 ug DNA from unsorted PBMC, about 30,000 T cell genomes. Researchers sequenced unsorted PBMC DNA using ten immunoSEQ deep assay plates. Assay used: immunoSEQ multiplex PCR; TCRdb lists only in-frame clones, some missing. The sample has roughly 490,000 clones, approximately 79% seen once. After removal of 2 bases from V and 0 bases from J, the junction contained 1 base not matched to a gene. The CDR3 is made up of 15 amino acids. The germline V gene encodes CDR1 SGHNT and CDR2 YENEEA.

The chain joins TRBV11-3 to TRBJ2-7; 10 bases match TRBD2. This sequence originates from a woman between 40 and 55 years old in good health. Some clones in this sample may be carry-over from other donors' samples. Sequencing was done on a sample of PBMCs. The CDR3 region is CASSLTSGDSYEQYF. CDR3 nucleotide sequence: TGTGCCAGCAGCTTAACTAGCGGGGACTCCTACGAGCAGTACTTC.